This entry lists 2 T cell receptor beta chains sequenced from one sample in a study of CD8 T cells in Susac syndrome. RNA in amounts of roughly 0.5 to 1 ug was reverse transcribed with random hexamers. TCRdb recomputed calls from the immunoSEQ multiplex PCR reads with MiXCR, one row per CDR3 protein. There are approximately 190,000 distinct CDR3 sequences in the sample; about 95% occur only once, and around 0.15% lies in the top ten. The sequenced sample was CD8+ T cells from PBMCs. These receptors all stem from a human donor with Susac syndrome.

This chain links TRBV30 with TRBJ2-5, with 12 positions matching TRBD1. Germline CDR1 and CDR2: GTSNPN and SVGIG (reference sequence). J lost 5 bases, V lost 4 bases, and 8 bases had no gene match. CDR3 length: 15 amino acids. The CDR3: CAWTRGTGGAETQYF. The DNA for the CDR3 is TGTGCCTGGACGAGGGGGACAGGGGGCGCGGAGACCCAGTACTTC.

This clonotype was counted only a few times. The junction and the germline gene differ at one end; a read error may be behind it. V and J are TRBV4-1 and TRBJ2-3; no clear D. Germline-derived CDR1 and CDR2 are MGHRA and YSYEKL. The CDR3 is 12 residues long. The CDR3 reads CASSPRADTQYF. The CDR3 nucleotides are TGTGCCAGCAGCCCCCGCGCAGATACGCAGTATTTT.